Listed here are 28 T cell receptor beta chains from one sample, sequenced in a study of cytomegalovirus exposure and HLA in healthy donors. The protocol was immunoSEQ multiplex PCR, while the TCRdb copy is restricted to in-frame clones and leaves out a portion. Of approximately 260,000 clones in the sample, about 86% were seen once. Specimen: PBMCs. Receptors were obtained from a woman between 18 and 29 years old in good health and CMV-seronegative.

The chain couples TRBV6-4 to TRBJ2-1, with TRBD1 as a possible D gene (6 bases). Deletions cut 4 bases from V and 10 bases from J, with 20 bases between. The germline CDR1 and CDR2 sequences are MRHNA and SNTAGT. The CDR3 loop spans 15 amino acids. The CDR3 region is CASSGVDRPSGEQFF. CDR3 nucleotides: TGTGCCAGCAGTGGAGTCGACAGGCCCTCCGGAGAGCAGTTCTTC.

The chain is built from TRBV14 and TRBJ1-6; a possible D gene is TRBD1 (6 bases). Germline assignment: CDR1 SGHDN and CDR2 FVKESK. This CDR3 has 16 amino acids. Between the trimmed V and J ends, which lost 6 bases and 4 bases, there was a span of 16 bases. In DNA, the CDR3 is TGTGCCAGCAGGCCTACAGGGTCCCAATATAATTCACCCCTCCACTTT. Residues: CASRPTGSQYNSPLHF.

The chain couples TRBV5-1 to TRBJ1-4; D gene unclear. CDR1 and CDR2 (germline): SGHRS, YFSETQ. Trimming pared 3 bases from V and 10 bases from J, leaving 19 bases between. The CDR3 extends over 15 amino acids. For the CDR3, the DNA is TGCGCCAGCAGCTCGCGTCCGGAACAACTAGGAAAACTGTTTTTT. It encodes CASSSRPEQLGKLFF.

The rearrangement uses TRBV2 and TRBJ2-1, with 12 bases aligning to TRBD2. The CDR3 totals 15 residues. Looked up from germline, CDR1 is SNHLY and CDR2 is FYNNEI. V lost 5 bases to trimming and J lost 10 bases; unmatched junction nucleotides: 9. The CDR3 reads CASSFGLAGTGEQFF. The CDR3, as DNA: TGTGCCAGCAGTTTCGGACTAGCGGGAACAGGCGAGCAGTTCTTC.

This rearrangement joins TRBV27 to TRBJ1-1, with 7 bases fitting TRBD1. V gave up 6 bases and J gave up 5 bases; unmatched junction bases: 9. CDR3 length: 14 residues. Germline-derived CDR1 and CDR2 are MNHEY and SMNVEV (reference sequence). DNA of the CDR3: TGTGCCAGCAGCAAGGGTGGACAGGTTACTGAAGCTTTCTTT. This gives the protein CASSKGGQVTEAFF.

This clone has just one count. CDR3 in amino acids: CASSLAIRRRDTGELFF. The CDR3 region has the DNA TGCGCCAGCAGCTTGGCAATACGTCGGAGGGACACCGGGGAGCTGTTTTTT. The V call is TRBV5-1, the J call TRBJ2-2; possible D gene TRBD2, 6 bases. V lost 0 bases and J 3 bases, leaving 15 bases between the germline ends. The V gene's germline CDR1 is SGHRS and CDR2 YFSETQ. This CDR3 is 17 amino acids long.

This sequence joins TRBV19 and TRBJ1-5; TRBD1 might be the D (6 bases). CDR3 length: 13 amino acids. With 7 bases removed from V and 3 bases from J, the gap between germline ends came to 10 bases. Germline V gene data show CDR1 as LNHDA and CDR2 as SQIVND (reference sequence). The DNA of the CDR3 is TGTGCCAGTACGACAGGTTTCAATCAGCCCCAGCATTTT. Translated: CASTTGFNQPQHF.

The V and J genes are TRBV30 and TRBJ2-1, with 10 positions matching TRBD2. The trim removed 1 base at V and 6 bases at J, leaving 0 bases unmatched. Germline CDR1 is GTSNPN and CDR2 is SVGIG (reference sequence). CDR3 size: 13 residues. The CDR3 region has the DNA TGTGCCTGGAGTGGACTAGCGGGCAATGAGCAGTTCTTC. It translates to CAWSGLAGNEQFF.

The V call is TRBV7-3, the J call TRBJ2-3, with 8 bases lining up with TRBD2. This CDR3 region has 15 residues. With V trimmed by 1 base and J by 6 bases, 6 bases remained unmatched. Looked up from germline, CDR1 is SGHTA and CDR2 is FQGTGA. The CDR3 nucleotides are TGTGCCAGCAGCTTAATAGGGACTAGATCTGATACGCAGTATTTT. Encoded protein: CASSLIGTRSDTQYF.

The chain joins TRBV6-6 to TRBJ1-6; D is undetermined. V shed 2 bases and J shed 7 bases, with 9 bases lying between them. The CDR3 is made up of 14 amino acids. Germline V gene sequence: CDR1 MNHNY, CDR2 SVGAGI (reference sequence). Here the CDR3 DNA reads TGTGCCAGCAGTTACCGGGAGTTAAATTCACCCCTCCACTTT. Translating it yields CASSYRELNSPLHF.

This chain connects TRBV7-9 to TRBJ2-1; 11 bases line up with TRBD2. The germline V gene encodes CDR1 SEHNR and CDR2 FQNEAQ (reference sequence). This CDR3 contains 14 residues. J was trimmed by 7 bases and V by 10 bases; bases with no gene match: 9. The CDR3 DNA reads TGTGCCACCCATAGCGGGGGGGCCGCAAATGAGCAGTTCTTC. Its translation: CATHSGGAANEQFF.

CDR3 coding DNA: TGTGCCAGCTGCCGTACGGGACAGAGTAATGAAAAACTGTTTTTT. It translates to CASCRTGQSNEKLFF. The chain is built from TRBV2 and TRBJ1-4, with 7 bases fitting TRBD1. CDR1 SNHLY and CDR2 FYNNEI come from the germline V gene. V was clipped by 8 bases and J by 4 bases; unmatched bases: 10. CDR3 length: 15 residues.

The chain employs TRBV6-5 and TRBJ2-1, with 14 nucleotides matching TRBD2. Germline CDR1 reads MNHEY; CDR2 reads SVGAGI. The V gene end was trimmed by 4 bases and the J gene end by 5 bases; junction bases not matched to a gene: 4. The CDR3 is 16 amino acids. For the CDR3, the DNA is TGTGCCAGCAGTTGGACTAGCGGGGGGACCAACAATGAGCAGTTCTTC. This translates into CASSWTSGGTNNEQFF.

V usage is TRBV6-5 and J usage is TRBJ2-7; 8 bases agree with TRBD1. The CDR3 is 13 residues long. V shed 4 bases and J 7 bases; nucleotides not matched to a gene: 6. Germline CDR1 reads MNHEY; CDR2 reads SVGAGI. Here the CDR3 DNA reads TGTGCCAGCAGTTTTCAGGGGGCGGGGGAGCAGTACTTC. Its translation: CASSFQGAGEQYF.

The chain is built from TRBV4-1 and TRBJ1-2; 7 nucleotides match TRBD1. V lost 3 bases, J lost 7 bases, and 11 bases stayed unmatched. This CDR3 region has 15 residues. From germline, CDR1 is MGHRA and CDR2 YSYEKL. CDR3 nucleotide sequence: TGCGCCAGCAGCCACCCTCTCCGACAGGGAGGTGGCTACACCTTC. This sequence encodes CASSHPLRQGGGYTF.

The rearrangement links TRBV28 to TRBJ1-6; D not certain. Germline CDR1 and CDR2: MDHEN and SYDVKM. There are 18 residues in the CDR3. V was shortened by 0 bases and J by 2 bases, with 14 bases between the two germline ends. In nucleotides, the CDR3 is TGTGCCAGCAGTTTATGGCTAAAGCGTTGGCCCTATAATTCACCCCTCCACTTT. Amino acids: CASSLWLKRWPYNSPLHF. Filled out from reference TRBV28 and TRBJ1-6, the complete variable domain reads DVKVTQSSRYLVKRTGEKVFLECVQDMDHENMFWYRQDPGLGLRLIYFSYDVKMKEKGDIPEGYSVSREKKERFSLILESASTNQTSMYLCASSLWLKRWPYNSPLHFGNGTRLTVT.

This chain joins TRBV27 and TRBJ2-3; 7 bases line up with TRBD2. This CDR3 spans 15 amino acids. Germline V CDR1 and CDR2: MNHEY, SMNVEV (reference sequence). Trimming took 5 bases from V and 0 from J; bases not matched to a gene: 5. CDR3 coding DNA: TGTGCCAGCAGTAGCGGGACGGCTAGCACAGATACGCAGTATTTT. It encodes CASSSGTASTDTQYF.

The rearrangement uses TRBV5-4 and TRBJ1-5; 10 bases align to TRBD1. V dropped 2 bases and J dropped 5; count of bases not matched to a gene: 10. This CDR3 has 17 residues. Germline lookup yields CDR1 SGHNT and CDR2 YYREEE (reference sequence). The CDR3 here is CASSLVQSGTGDQPQHF. The CDR3 nucleotides are TGTGCCAGCAGCTTAGTGCAGTCCGGGACAGGGGATCAGCCCCAGCATTTT.

The chain has TRBV7-2 and TRBJ2-7, with unresolved D. This CDR3 contains 13 residues. The V end was cut by 1 base, the J end by 1 base, with 5 bases between. The germline gives CDR1 SGHTA, CDR2 FQGNSA. As DNA, the CDR3 is TGTGCCAGCAGCTTAGGAGTTTCCTACGAGCAGTACTTC. Its protein is CASSLGVSYEQYF.

Details on this clone: One base away lies a much larger clone, so this may be a sequencing read error. The J gene is TRBJ1-2, the V gene TRBV5-1; 7 bases are a match to TRBD1. Germline values: CDR1 SGHRS, CDR2 YFSETQ. The V and J ends lost 2 bases and 2 bases, in that order; junction bases with no gene match: 3. This CDR3 contains 14 residues. CDR3 residues: CASSFTGENYGYTF. Written as DNA, the CDR3 is TGCGCCAGCAGCTTCACAGGGGAGAACTATGGCTACACCTTC.

The rearrangement links TRBV2 to TRBJ2-7, with a tentative D call TRBD2 (5 bases). The CDR3 extends over 14 amino acids. The V and J ends lost 4 bases and 5 bases respectively, with 15 bases between them. Per the germline V gene, CDR1 is SNHLY and CDR2 is FYNNEI. CDR3 protein: CASSVRLGGDEQYF. CDR3 DNA sequence: TGTGCCAGCAGTGTTCGTCTCGGAGGTGACGAGCAGTACTTC. The full variable domain, its missing parts supplied by reference TRBV2 and TRBJ2-7, is EPEVTQTPSHQVTQMGQEVILRCVPISNHLYFYWYRQILGQKVEFLVSFYNNEISEKSEIFDDQFSVERPDGSNFTLKIRSTKLEDSAMYFCASSVRLGGDEQYFGPGTRLTVT.

The CDR3, as DNA: TGCGCCAGCAGTATCCAGAAGGAGGCAACTAATGAAAAACTGTTTTTT. Protein product: CASSIQKEATNEKLFF. The genes are TRBV23-1 and TRBJ1-4, with D uncertain. TRBV23-1 is treated as an ORF (open reading frame) with a function not yet certain. The V end lost 5 bases, the J end lost 0 bases, and 13 bases lay between the germline ends. This CDR3 region has 16 residues.

The chain employs TRBV6-1 and TRBJ2-7; 7 bases align to TRBD1. The V gene's germline CDR1 is MNHNS and CDR2 SASEGT. V lost 5 bases, J lost 0 bases, and 4 bases stayed unmatched. This CDR3 region has 14 residues. The CDR3 here is CASSRDRASYEQYF. As DNA, the CDR3 is TGTGCCAGCAGTCGAGACAGGGCCTCCTACGAGCAGTACTTC.

The chain uses TRBV2 and TRBJ1-4; a weak D match, TRBD1 (6 bases). The CDR3 is made up of 14 amino acids. The V end lost 5 bases, the J end lost 7 bases, and 14 bases lay between the germline ends. The germline gives CDR1 SNHLY, CDR2 FYNNEI. This CDR3 is CASSKQGDGEKLFF. CDR3 bases: TGTGCCAGCAGTAAACAGGGCGATGGTGAAAAACTGTTTTTT.

The rearrangement uses TRBV27 and TRBJ2-7; a possible D gene is TRBD2 (6 bases). CDR3 length equals 14 residues. V dropped 1 base and J dropped 2 bases, with 9 bases sitting between them. Germline CDR1 and CDR2: MNHEY and SMNVEV (reference sequence). The CDR3 bases are TGTGCCAGCAGTTTATACGGAGGGCCCTACGAGCAGTACTTC. It encodes CASSLYGGPYEQYF.

The chain couples TRBV10-2 to TRBJ2-7; perhaps TRBD2 as D (6 bases). This CDR3 spans 16 amino acids. Between the trimmed V and J ends, which lost 8 bases and 3 bases, there was a span of 23 bases. Germline V gene lookup returns CDR1 WSHSY and CDR2 SAAADI. The CDR3 loop is CASLGTSTSRVYEQYF. The CDR3, as DNA: TGCGCCAGCCTCGGGACTTCAACCTCTCGGGTCTACGAGCAGTACTTC.

V is TRBV7-9 and J is TRBJ2-5, with 8 positions matching TRBD2. V trimming: 5 bases; J trimming: 4 bases; junction bases outside the gene matches: 3. The V gene's germline CDR1 is SEHNR and CDR2 FQNEAQ (reference sequence). CDR3 length equals 13 residues. The CDR3: CASSGTSPETQYF. The CDR3 region has the DNA TGTGCCAGCAGCGGGACTAGTCCAGAGACCCAGTACTTC.

The chain employs TRBV30 and TRBJ1-3; D remains ambiguous. Trimming removed 1 base from V and 5 bases from J, with 12 bases in between. This CDR3 is 14 amino acids long. Germline CDR1 and CDR2: GTSNPN and SVGIG (reference sequence). CDR3 region: CAWSEYGGRNTIYF. CDR3 in DNA: TGTGCCTGGAGTGAATACGGTGGGCGAAACACCATATATTTT. Looking up the rest from reference TRBV30 and TRBJ1-3 gives the full variable domain: SQTIHQWPATLVQPVGSPLSLECTVEGTSNPNLYWYRQAAGRGLQLLFYSVGIGQISSEVPQNLSASRPQDRQFILSSKKLLLSDSGFYLCAWSEYGGRNTIYFGEGSWLTVV.